Following are 14 T cell receptor beta chains from one sample sequenced in a study of cytomegalovirus exposure and HLA in healthy donors (dated by TCRdb to between 2016 and 2019). Libraries were constructed by the immunoSEQ multiplex PCR assay. For the multiplex PCR, a mixture combining 60 forward primers for TCR Vbeta segments and 13 reverse primers for TCR Jbeta segments was used. TCRdb limited this immuneACCESS table to in-frame rearrangements with V and J called. A share of clones is missing; checked studies link under half to unresolved V genes, and the rest is unexplained. Present in this sample are tens of thousands of clones, approximately 70% of which were seen just once. Of the sample, roughly a fifth is held by the ten largest clones. The sequencing sample was made of PBMCs. The receptor source for this set is a woman in her fifties or sixties in good health and CMV-seropositive.

This rearrangement joins TRBV19 to TRBJ1-2, with 8 bases matching TRBD1. CDR3 size: 14 residues. Germline values: CDR1 LNHDA, CDR2 SQIVND (reference sequence). J gave up 6 bases and V 4 bases, and 7 bases lay outside the gene matches. CDR3 sequence (DNA): TGTGCCAGTAGTAACACAGGGGGATCAGATGGCTACACCTTC. It codes for CASSNTGGSDGYTF.

The chain employs TRBV9 and TRBJ2-1; D perhaps matches TRBD2 (6 bases). V was trimmed by 4 bases and J by 2 bases, leaving 13 bases between them. The CDR3 spans 15 residues. Germline CDR1 SGDLS, CDR2 YYNGEE. The DNA of the CDR3 is TGTGCCAGCAGCCCGGAGGAGGGGACCTACAATGAGCAGTTCTTC. This codes for CASSPEEGTYNEQFF.

The chain has TRBV28 and TRBJ2-7; maybe TRBD2 (5 bases). V lost 2 bases to trimming and J lost 3 bases, with 17 bases between them. Germline V CDR1 and CDR2: MDHEN, SYDVKM. The CDR3 length is 16 residues. The CDR3 DNA reads TGTGCCAGCAGTTTACCTCCAGGCATCGACTACTACGAGCAGTACTTC. Protein: CASSLPPGIDYYEQYF.

V gene TRBV7-8 combines with J gene TRBJ2-3, with D perhaps matching TRBD2 (8 bases). This CDR3 has 15 residues. V was clipped by 5 bases and J by 3 bases, with 15 bases between them. The germline V gene encodes CDR1 SGHVS and CDR2 FQNEAQ. DNA for the CDR3: TGTGCCAGCAGCCAGGGGGGCGGGAGGACAGATACGCAGTATTTT. Translation gives CASSQGGGRTDTQYF. Combining the CDR3 with reference TRBV7-8 and TRBJ2-3 gives the whole variable domain GAGVSQSPRYKVAKRGQDVALRCDPISGHVSLFWYQQALGQGPEFLTYFQNEAQLDKSGLPSDRFFAERPEGSVSTLKIQRTQQEDSAVYLCASSQGGGRTDTQYFGPGTRLTVL.

The CDR3 nucleotides read TGTGCCAGCTCACCAGCGGGAGGCACTGAGCAGTTCTTC. Translating gives CASSPAGGTEQFF. The genes are TRBV18 and TRBJ2-1; 8 bases are a match to TRBD2. The ends lost 2 bases at V and 9 bases at J; junction bases unmatched: 3. The CDR3 covers 13 residues. Germline loops: CDR1 KGHSH, CDR2 LQKENI.

V usage is TRBV19 and J usage is TRBJ2-5, with TRBD1 matching over 7 bases. J lost 2 bases, V lost 8 bases, and 5 bases had no gene match. CDR3 length equals 13 residues. Germline V gene lookup returns CDR1 LNHDA and CDR2 SQIVND (reference sequence). CDR3 loop: CASRQGQQETQYF. CDR3 DNA sequence: TGTGCCAGTCGACAGGGCCAACAAGAGACCCAGTACTTC. Together with reference TRBV19 and TRBJ2-5, the CDR3 gives the full variable domain: DGGITQSPKYLFRKEGQNVTLSCEQNLNHDAMYWYRQDPGQGLRLIYYSQIVNDFQKGDIAEGYSVSREKKESFPLTVTSAQKNPTAFYLCASRQGQQETQYFGPGTRLLVL.

The rearrangement uses TRBV7-6 and TRBJ2-7; TRBD1 matches at 8 bases. The germline CDR1 and CDR2 sequences are SGHVS and FNYEAQ. Trimming took 4 bases from V and 3 from J; bases not matched to a gene: 5. The length of the CDR3 is 14 residues. For the CDR3, the DNA is TGTGCCAGCAGCTCATCAGGGGGCATCTACGAGCAGTACTTC. This sequence encodes CASSSSGGIYEQYF. Variable domain in full (rest from reference TRBV7-6 and TRBJ2-7): GAGVSQSPRYKVTKRGQDVALRCDPISGHVSLYWYRQALGQGPEFLTYFNYEAQQDKSGLPNDRFSAERPEGSISTLTIQRTEQRDSAMYRCASSSSGGIYEQYFGPGTRLTVT.

V and J are TRBV4-1 and TRBJ1-1, with D possibly being TRBD1 (5 bases). V was pared by 0 bases and J by 4 bases, with 15 bases between. The CDR3 sequence is 16 residues long. CDR1 and CDR2 (germline): MGHRA, YSYEKL. Written as DNA, the CDR3 is TGCGCCAGCAGCCAAGATCTAGGGGCTGCGTCCACTGAAGCTTTCTTT. Translating gives CASSQDLGAASTEAFF.

The J gene is TRBJ1-1, the V gene TRBV5-1, with 8 bases aligning to TRBD1. Germline CDR1 is SGHRS and CDR2 is YFSETQ. The CDR3 extends over 16 amino acids. Unmatched junction bases numbered 14, after V lost 3 bases and J lost 7 bases. The CDR3 DNA reads TGCGCCAGCAGCTCGGTACCCCTCGGACAGGGTGGTGAAGCTTTCTTT. Its protein product is CASSSVPLGQGGEAFF.

With respect to this clone: Germline is not matched at one junction end, which may reflect a read error. This CDR3 is also generated by other DNA sequences in the sample. This chain joins TRBV5-6 and TRBJ1-2; 7 bases fit TRBD1. CDR1 SGHDT and CDR2 YYEEEE come from the germline V gene. The CDR3 loop spans 14 amino acids. CDR3 nucleotide sequence: TGCGCCAGCAGCCAATTTCAGGGGGACTATGGCTACACCTTC. Translating gives CASSQFQGDYGYTF.

The V and J genes are TRBV18 and TRBJ2-5; a possible D gene is TRBD2 (6 bases). CDR1 KGHSH and CDR2 LQKENI come from the germline V gene. Between the trimmed V and J ends, which lost 2 bases and 5 bases, there was a span of 9 bases. The CDR3 is made up of 13 amino acids. CDR3 amino acids: CASSPGGTETQYF. CDR3 bases: TGTGCCAGCTCACCAGGCGGGACGGAGACCCAGTACTTC.

This sequence joins TRBV5-1 and TRBJ2-1; 13 positions match TRBD2. Germline CDR1 reads SGHRS; CDR2 reads YFSETQ. V shed 2 bases and J 1 base; nucleotides not matched to a gene: 3. The CDR3 extends over 17 amino acids. CDR3 region: CASSFRTSGGSYNEQFF. The CDR3 DNA follows: TGCGCCAGCAGCTTTCGGACTAGCGGGGGATCCTACAATGAGCAGTTCTTC.

CDR3 in DNA: TGTGCCAGCAGTCGTGACAGCCTAAATAACTATGGCTACACCTTC. Translation gives CASSRDSLNNYGYTF. The chain joins TRBV6-6 to TRBJ1-2; maybe TRBD1 (5 bases). The CDR3 consists of 15 residues. The V end was cut by 5 bases, the J end by 1 base, with 14 bases between. Germline CDR1 and CDR2: MNHNY and SVGAGI (reference sequence).

The chain couples TRBV25-1 to TRBJ2-7, with 8 bases fitting TRBD2. Germline trimming cut 1 base from V and 6 bases from J; bases unmatched to any gene: 14. Per germline, CDR1 MGHDK and CDR2 SYGVNS. The CDR3 has 17 amino acids. The CDR3 DNA reads TGTGCCAGCAGTGAATTCCCAGTCGGGGGGGCAGTACGCGAGCAGTACTTC. The encoded protein is CASSEFPVGGAVREQYF.